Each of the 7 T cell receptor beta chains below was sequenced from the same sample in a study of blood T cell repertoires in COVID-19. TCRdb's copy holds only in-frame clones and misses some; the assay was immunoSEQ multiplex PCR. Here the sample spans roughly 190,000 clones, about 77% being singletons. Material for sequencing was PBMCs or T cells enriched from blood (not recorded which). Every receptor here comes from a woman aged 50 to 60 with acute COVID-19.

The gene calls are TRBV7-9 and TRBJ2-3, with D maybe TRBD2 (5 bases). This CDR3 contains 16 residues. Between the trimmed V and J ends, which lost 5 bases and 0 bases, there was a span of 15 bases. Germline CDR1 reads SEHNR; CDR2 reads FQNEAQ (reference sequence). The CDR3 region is CASSPLRGPSTDTQYF. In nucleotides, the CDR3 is TGTGCCAGCAGCCCCCTTAGAGGGCCGAGCACAGATACGCAGTATTTT.

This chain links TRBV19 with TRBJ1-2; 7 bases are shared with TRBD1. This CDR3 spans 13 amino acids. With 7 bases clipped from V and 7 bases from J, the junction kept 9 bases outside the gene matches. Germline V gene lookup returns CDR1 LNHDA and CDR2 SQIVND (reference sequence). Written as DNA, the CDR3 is TGTGCCAGTACACAAAACAGGGGAGGTGGCTACACCTTC. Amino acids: CASTQNRGGGYTF. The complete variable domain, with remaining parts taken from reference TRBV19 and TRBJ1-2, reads DGGITQSPKYLFRKEGQNVTLSCEQNLNHDAMYWYRQDPGQGLRLIYYSQIVNDFQKGDIAEGYSVSREKKESFPLTVTSAQKNPTAFYLCASTQNRGGGYTFGSGTRLTVV.

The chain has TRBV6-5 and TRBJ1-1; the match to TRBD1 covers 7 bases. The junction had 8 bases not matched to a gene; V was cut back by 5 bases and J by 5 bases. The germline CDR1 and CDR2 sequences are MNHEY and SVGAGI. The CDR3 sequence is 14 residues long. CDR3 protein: CASSIHRGTTEAFF. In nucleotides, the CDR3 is TGTGCCAGCAGTATCCACAGGGGTACAACTGAAGCTTTCTTT.

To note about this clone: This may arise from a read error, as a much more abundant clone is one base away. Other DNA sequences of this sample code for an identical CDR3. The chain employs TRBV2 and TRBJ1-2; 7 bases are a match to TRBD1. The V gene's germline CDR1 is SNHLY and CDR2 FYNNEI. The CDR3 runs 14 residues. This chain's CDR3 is CASSGDSSNYGYTF. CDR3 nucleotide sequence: TGCGCCAGCAGTGGGGACAGTTCTAACTATGGCTACACCTTC.

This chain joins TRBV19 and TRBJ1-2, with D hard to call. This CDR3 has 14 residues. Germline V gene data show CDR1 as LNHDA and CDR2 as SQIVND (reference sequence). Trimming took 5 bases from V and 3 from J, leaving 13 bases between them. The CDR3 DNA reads TGTGCCAGTAGTTCGCGTGGAGGCGACTATGGCTACACCTTC. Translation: CASSSRGGDYGYTF.

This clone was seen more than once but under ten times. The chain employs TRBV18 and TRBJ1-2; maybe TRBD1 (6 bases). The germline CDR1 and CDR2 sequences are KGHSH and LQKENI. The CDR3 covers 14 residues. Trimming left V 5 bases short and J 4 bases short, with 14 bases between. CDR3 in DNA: TGTGCCAGCTCAATCCAGGGGCGGGTCTATGGCTACACCTTC. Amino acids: CASSIQGRVYGYTF.

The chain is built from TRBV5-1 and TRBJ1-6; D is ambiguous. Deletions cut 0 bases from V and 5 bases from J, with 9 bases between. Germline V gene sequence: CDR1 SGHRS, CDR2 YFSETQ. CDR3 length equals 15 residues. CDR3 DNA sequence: TGCGCCAGCAGCTTGGGGCAGGAGGATAATTCACCCCTCCACTTT. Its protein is CASSLGQEDNSPLHF.